The 18 T cell receptor beta chains presented below share a single source sample, sequenced in a study of regulatory T cells in long-lasting Graves disease. Noted time point: persistent/refractory GD, antithyroid drugs over 5 years with positive TRAb. Preparation of the TCR library used RNA extracted from PBMCs. Building of the TCR beta libraries involved iRepertoire HTBI primers and Arm-PCR of CDR3 regions. TCRdb re-derived calls from the multiplex PCR reads in MiXCR, one entry per CDR3 protein. The repertoire has about 470,000 distinct CDR3 sequences, less than 25% of them found once; the top ten carry 7.8%. Sequencing was performed on peripheral blood mononuclear cells (PBMCs), taken when the disease was refractory, from a patient treated with antithyroid drugs. These receptors all stem from a female donor with Graves disease.

This clonotype was recorded many times. V is TRBV24-1 and J is TRBJ2-3, with TRBD2 matching 14 bases. CDR1 and CDR2 from the germline V gene are KGHDR and SFDVKD. Trimming removed 4 bases from V and 6 bases from J; junction bases left unmatched: 17. CDR3 size: 20 residues. The CDR3 loop reads CATSDPQVRGLAGVSDTQYF. Here the CDR3 DNA reads TGTGCCACCAGTGACCCCCAAGTTAGGGGACTAGCGGGAGTTTCGGATACGCAGTATTTT.

The chain is built from TRBV29-1 and TRBJ2-5, with D uncertain. This CDR3 spans 14 amino acids. V was trimmed by 5 bases and J by 5 bases, leaving 18 bases between them. Germline V CDR1 and CDR2: SQVTM, ANQGSEA. The CDR3 spells CSVNGFRTAETQYF. The CDR3 nucleotides are TGCAGCGTTAATGGGTTTAGGACCGCGGAGACCCAGTACTTC.

This clonotype came up many times. This chain joins TRBV18 and TRBJ2-5; 12 bases align to TRBD1. The CDR3 consists of 14 residues. Losses at the gene ends were 4 bases for V and 5 bases for J; bases not matched to a gene: 2. The V gene's germline CDR1 is KGHSH and CDR2 LQKENI. The CDR3 loop reads CASSRDRGHETQYF. Written as DNA, the CDR3 is TGTGCCAGCTCACGGGACAGGGGGCACGAGACCCAGTACTTC. The full variable domain, its missing parts supplied by reference TRBV18 and TRBJ2-5, is NAGVMQNPRHLVRRRGQEARLRCSPMKGHSHVYWYRQLPEEGLKFMVYLQKENIIDESGMPKERFSAEFPKEGPSILRIQQVVRGDSAAYFCASSRDRGHETQYFGPGTRLLVL.

This clonotype has a count of ten or more. The chain's CDR3 is CSVVFDYGYTF. The CDR3 DNA is TGCAGCGTGGTATTTGACTATGGCTACACCTTC. The V call is TRBV29-1, the J call TRBJ1-2; D gene unclear. In germline, CDR1 is SQVTM, CDR2 ANQGSEA. The V end lost 6 bases, the J end lost 3 bases, and 8 bases lay between the germline ends. The CDR3 sequence is 11 residues long.

This chain links TRBV29-1 with TRBJ1-2; D ambiguous. CDR1 SQVTM and CDR2 ANQGSEA come from the germline V gene. V was shortened by 6 bases and J by 4 bases, with 12 bases between the two germline ends. The CDR3 is made up of 12 amino acids. The CDR3 nucleotides are TGCAGCGTGGAAAATAAGGCCTATGGCTACACCTTC. This sequence encodes CSVENKAYGYTF.

V and J are TRBV28 and TRBJ2-2, with 8 bases matching TRBD2. The CDR3 contains 13 residues. The trim removed 11 bases at V and 1 base at J, leaving 3 bases unmatched. Germline CDR1 MDHEN, CDR2 SYDVKM. CDR3 nucleotide sequence: TGTGCCGCCGGGGGGGGGAACACCGGGGAGCTGTTTTTT. This codes for CAAGGGNTGELFF. Drawing the rest from reference TRBV28 and TRBJ2-2, the complete variable domain is DVKVTQSSRYLVKRTGEKVFLECVQDMDHENMFWYRQDPGLGLRLIYFSYDVKMKEKGDIPEGYSVSREKKERFSLILESASTNQTSMYLCAAGGGNTGELFFGEGSRLTVL.

This clonotype was seen a handful of times. This chain links TRBV11-3 with TRBJ1-1, with 9 bases identical to TRBD1. The CDR3 sequence is 15 residues long. Germline V gene data show CDR1 as SGHNT and CDR2 as YENEEA. V was pared by 3 bases and J by 1 base, with 3 bases of the junction left unmatched. Here the CDR3 DNA reads TGTGCCAGCAGCTTGGGACAGGGTCGGAACACTGAAGCTTTCTTT. The encoded protein is CASSLGQGRNTEAFF. Complete variable domain (other parts from reference TRBV11-3 and TRBJ1-1): EAGVVQSPRYKIIEKKQPVAFWCNPISGHNTLYWYLQNLGQGPELLIRYENEEAVDDSQLPKDRFSAERLKGVDSTLKIQPAELGDSAVYLCASSLGQGRNTEAFFGQGTRLTVV.

This clonotype was found many times. CDR3 nucleotides: TGTGCCAGCAGTTCGTGGACTAGCGGGAGTCGACATTCGAACACCGGGGAGCTGTTTTTT. Encoded protein: CASSSWTSGSRHSNTGELFF. The V and J genes are TRBV2 and TRBJ2-2; 13 bases map to TRBD2. Per the germline V gene, CDR1 is SNHLY and CDR2 is FYNNEI. The length of the CDR3 is 20 residues. J was trimmed by 0 bases and V by 5 bases; bases with no gene match: 12. The variable domain in full, with the rest retrieved from reference TRBV2 and TRBJ2-2, is EPEVTQTPSHQVTQMGQEVILRCVPISNHLYFYWYRQILGQKVEFLVSFYNNEISEKSEIFDDQFSVERPDGSNFTLKIRSTKLEDSAMYFCASSSWTSGSRHSNTGELFFGEGSRLTVL.

At least ten counts were recorded for this clonotype. The V and J genes are TRBV6-1 and TRBJ1-6, with D maybe TRBD1 (6 bases). The CDR3 contains 14 residues. V lost 6 bases and J lost 6, with 12 bases in between. CDR1 and CDR2 (germline): MNHNS, SASEGT. This CDR3 is CASSKQGINSPLHF. CDR3 DNA: TGTGCCAGCAGCAAACAGGGAATTAATTCACCCCTCCACTTT.

This clonotype was recorded at least ten times. The rearrangement joins TRBV24-1 to TRBJ2-7; TRBD1 matches 7 bases. In germline, CDR1 is KGHDR, CDR2 SFDVKD. The V and J ends lost 2 bases and 2 bases, in that order; junction bases with no gene match: 5. The CDR3 length is 15 residues. CDR3 DNA: TGTGCCACCAGTGATTCCGGGACAGCCCCCTACGAGCAGTACTTC. Protein product: CATSDSGTAPYEQYF.

The chain joins TRBV29-1 to TRBJ2-7; 9 nucleotides line up with TRBD1. Germline trimming cut 6 bases from V and 4 bases from J; bases unmatched to any gene: 4. Germline V lookup: CDR1 SQVTM, CDR2 ANQGSEA. CDR3 length: 12 amino acids. The CDR3 loop is CSVGTGNYEQYF. The CDR3, as DNA: TGCAGCGTGGGGACAGGGAATTACGAGCAGTACTTC.

This clonotype has more than one count but fewer than ten. The chain joins TRBV7-6 to TRBJ2-2; D might be TRBD1 (6 bases). Germline V gene data show CDR1 as SGHVS and CDR2 as FNYEAQ. The CDR3 has 13 residues. Trimming took 5 bases from V and 7 from J, leaving 11 bases between them. The CDR3 bases are TGTGCCAGCAGCCCTGTAGGGGGCGGGGAGCTGTTTTTT. Translated: CASSPVGGGELFF.

This clonotype was picked up a small number of times. The chain couples TRBV10-3 to TRBJ2-7; possibly TRBD1 for D (5 bases). The V and J ends lost 6 bases and 1 base respectively, with 10 bases between them. The CDR3 is 13 residues long. Germline assignment: CDR1 ENHRY and CDR2 SYGVKD. CDR3 in amino acids: CAISAQESYEQYF. The CDR3 bases are TGTGCCATCAGCGCACAGGAGTCCTACGAGCAGTACTTC.

As to this clonotype: A much bigger clone sits one base away, suggesting this may be a read error. The chain recombines TRBV28 with TRBJ2-2; the D call may be TRBD1 or TRBD2 (5 bases each). The length of the CDR3 is 15 residues. V gave up 5 bases and J gave up 7 bases, with 17 bases separating them. Germline CDR1 is MDHEN and CDR2 is SYDVKM. CDR3 nucleotides: TGTGCCAGCAGTCCGCAGCTAGCAGGGATCGGGGAGCTGTTTTTT. It codes for CASSPQLAGIGELFF.

This clonotype was observed a single time. The chain carries TRBV12-3 or TRBV12-4 and TRBJ2-5; no firm D call. The CDR3 length is 14 residues. The germline V and J ends were trimmed by 6 bases and 0 bases, with 11 bases remaining between them. CDR3 region: CASSQHNNQETQYF. The CDR3 nucleotides read TGTGCCAGCAGCCAACACAATAACCAAGAGACCCAGTACTTC.

The chain joins TRBV3-1 to TRBJ2-5; D not certain. The CDR3 is 12 amino acids. Germline CDR1 reads LGHDT; CDR2 reads YNNKEL (reference sequence). V was shortened by 8 bases and J by 5 bases, with 12 bases between the two germline ends. CDR3 coding DNA: TGTGCCAGCGGGCAGAGTGGCGAGACCCAGTACTTC. Amino acids: CASGQSGETQYF.

This clonotype came up many times. This rearrangement joins TRBV7-8 to TRBJ2-1; 12 nucleotides match TRBD2. The CDR3 extends over 16 amino acids. Germline values: CDR1 SGHVS, CDR2 FQNEAQ. V lost 5 bases to trimming and J lost 4 bases; unmatched junction nucleotides: 6. The CDR3 nucleotides are TGTGCCAGCAGCCTTCGACTAGCGGGGGTTTACAATGAGCAGTTCTTC. It yields the protein CASSLRLAGVYNEQFF.

This clonotype was seen a handful of times. The rearrangement links TRBV18 to TRBJ1-4, with D maybe TRBD1 (5 bases). The germline CDR1 and CDR2 sequences are KGHSH and LQKENI. This CDR3 has 15 amino acids. V lost 0 bases and J lost 6, with 11 bases in between. The CDR3 sequence: CASSPPDLGDEKLFF. CDR3 bases: TGTGCCAGCTCACCACCGGACCTGGGGGATGAAAAACTGTTTTTT.